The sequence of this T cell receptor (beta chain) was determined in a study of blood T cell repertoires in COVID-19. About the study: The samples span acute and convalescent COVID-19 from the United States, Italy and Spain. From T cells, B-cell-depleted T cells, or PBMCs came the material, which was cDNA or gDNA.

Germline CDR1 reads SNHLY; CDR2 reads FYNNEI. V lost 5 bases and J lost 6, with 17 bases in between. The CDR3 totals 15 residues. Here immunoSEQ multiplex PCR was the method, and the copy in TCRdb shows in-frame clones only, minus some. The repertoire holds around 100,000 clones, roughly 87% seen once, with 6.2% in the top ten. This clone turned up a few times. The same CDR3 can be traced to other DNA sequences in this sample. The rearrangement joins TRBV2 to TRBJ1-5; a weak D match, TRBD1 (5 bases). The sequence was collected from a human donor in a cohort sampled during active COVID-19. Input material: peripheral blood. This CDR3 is CASSPGTGGIQPQHF. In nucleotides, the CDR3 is TGTGCCAGCAGTCCCGGTACGGGGGGAATTCAGCCCCAGCATTTT.